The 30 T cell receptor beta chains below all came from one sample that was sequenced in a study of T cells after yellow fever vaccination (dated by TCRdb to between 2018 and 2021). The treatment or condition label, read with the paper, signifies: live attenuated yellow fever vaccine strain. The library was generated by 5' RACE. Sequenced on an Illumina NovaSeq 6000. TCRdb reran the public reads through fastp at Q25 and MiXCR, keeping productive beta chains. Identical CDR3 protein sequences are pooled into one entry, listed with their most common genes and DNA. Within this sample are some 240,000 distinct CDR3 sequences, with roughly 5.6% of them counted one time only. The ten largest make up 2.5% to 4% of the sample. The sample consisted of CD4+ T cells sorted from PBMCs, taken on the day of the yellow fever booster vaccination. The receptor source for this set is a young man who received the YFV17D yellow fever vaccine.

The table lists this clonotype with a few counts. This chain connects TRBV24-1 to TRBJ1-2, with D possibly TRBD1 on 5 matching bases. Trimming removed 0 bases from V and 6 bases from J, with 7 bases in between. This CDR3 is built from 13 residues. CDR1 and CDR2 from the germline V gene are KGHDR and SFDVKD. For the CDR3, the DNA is TGTGCCACCAGTGATTTGCCAGGGAATGGCTACACCTTC. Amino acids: CATSDLPGNGYTF.

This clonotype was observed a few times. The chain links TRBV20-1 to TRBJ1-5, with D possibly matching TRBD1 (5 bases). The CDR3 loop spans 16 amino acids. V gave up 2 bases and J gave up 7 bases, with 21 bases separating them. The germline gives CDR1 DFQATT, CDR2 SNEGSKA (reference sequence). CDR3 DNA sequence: TGCAGTGCTAGACCCTGGGGAGGGGCCGTGAGGCAGCCCCAGCATTTT. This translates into CSARPWGGAVRQPQHF.

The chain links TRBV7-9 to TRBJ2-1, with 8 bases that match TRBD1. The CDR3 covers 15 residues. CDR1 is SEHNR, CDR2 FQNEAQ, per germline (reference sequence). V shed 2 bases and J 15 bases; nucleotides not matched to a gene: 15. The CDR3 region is CASSLRTGKGTQSFF. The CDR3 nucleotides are TGTGCCAGCAGCTTAAGGACAGGGAAAGGTACCCAATCGTTCTTC.

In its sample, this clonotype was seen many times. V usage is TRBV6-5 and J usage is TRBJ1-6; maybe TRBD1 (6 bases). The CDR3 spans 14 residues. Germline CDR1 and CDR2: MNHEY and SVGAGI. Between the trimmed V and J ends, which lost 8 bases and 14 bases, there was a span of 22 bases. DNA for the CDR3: TGTGCCAGCGGGGTTAGGGGGGAAGGAAGCACCCTCCACTTT. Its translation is CASGVRGEGSTLHF.

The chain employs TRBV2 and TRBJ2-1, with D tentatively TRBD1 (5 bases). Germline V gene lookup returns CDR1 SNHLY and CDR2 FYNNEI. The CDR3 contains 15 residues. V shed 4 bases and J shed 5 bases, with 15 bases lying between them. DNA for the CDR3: TGTGCCAGCAGTGCAGACAGTCCGGCCCACAATGAGCAGTTCTTC. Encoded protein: CASSADSPAHNEQFF.

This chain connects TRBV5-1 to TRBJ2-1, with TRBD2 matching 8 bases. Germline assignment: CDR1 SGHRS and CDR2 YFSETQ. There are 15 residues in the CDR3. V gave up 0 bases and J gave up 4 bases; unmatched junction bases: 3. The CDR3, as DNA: TGCGCCAGCAGCTTGGAAGCGGGGGCTTACAATGAGCAGTTCTTC. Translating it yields CASSLEAGAYNEQFF.

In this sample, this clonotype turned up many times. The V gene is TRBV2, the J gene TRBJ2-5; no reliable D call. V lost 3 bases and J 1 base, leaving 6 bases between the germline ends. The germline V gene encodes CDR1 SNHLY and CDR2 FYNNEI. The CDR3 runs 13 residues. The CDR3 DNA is TGTGCCAGCAGTGAGTCAGTCCAAGAGACCCAGTACTTC. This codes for CASSESVQETQYF.

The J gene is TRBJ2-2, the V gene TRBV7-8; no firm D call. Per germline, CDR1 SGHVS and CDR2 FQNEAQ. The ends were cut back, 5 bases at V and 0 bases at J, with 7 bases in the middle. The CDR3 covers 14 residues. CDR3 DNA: TGTGCCAGCAGCGCAGTCGCGAACACCGGGGAGCTGTTTTTT. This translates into CASSAVANTGELFF.

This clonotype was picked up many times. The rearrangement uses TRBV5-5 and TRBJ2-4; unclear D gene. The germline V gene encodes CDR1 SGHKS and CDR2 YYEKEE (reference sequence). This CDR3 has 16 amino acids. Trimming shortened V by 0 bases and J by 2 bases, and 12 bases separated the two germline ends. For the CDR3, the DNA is TGTGCCAGCAGCTTGGACGGGCAGGTGACCAAAAACATTCAGTACTTC. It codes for CASSLDGQVTKNIQYF. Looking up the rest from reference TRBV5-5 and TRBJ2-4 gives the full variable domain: DAGVTQSPTHLIKTRGQQVTLRCSPISGHKSVSWYQQVLGQGPQFIFQYYEKEERGRGNFPDRFSARQFPNYSSELNVNALLLGDSALYLCASSLDGQVTKNIQYFGAGTRLSVL.

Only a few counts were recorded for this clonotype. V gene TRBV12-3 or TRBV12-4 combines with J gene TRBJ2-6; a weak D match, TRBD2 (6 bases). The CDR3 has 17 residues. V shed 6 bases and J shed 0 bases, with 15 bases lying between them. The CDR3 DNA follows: TGTGCCAGCAGCCCCCCGTTCGGGGGCTCTGGGGCCAACGTCCTGACTTTC. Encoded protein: CASSPPFGGSGANVLTF.

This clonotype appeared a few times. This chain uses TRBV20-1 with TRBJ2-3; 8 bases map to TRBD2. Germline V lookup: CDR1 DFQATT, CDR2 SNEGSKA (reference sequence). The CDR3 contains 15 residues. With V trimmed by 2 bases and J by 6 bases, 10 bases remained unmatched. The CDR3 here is CSARRSGGPFDTQYF. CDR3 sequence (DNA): TGCAGTGCTAGACGAAGCGGGGGCCCTTTCGATACGCAGTATTTT.

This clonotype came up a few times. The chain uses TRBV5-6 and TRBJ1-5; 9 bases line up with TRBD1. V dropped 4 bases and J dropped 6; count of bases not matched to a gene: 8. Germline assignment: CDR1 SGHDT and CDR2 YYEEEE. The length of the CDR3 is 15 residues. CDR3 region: CASSTVTGGSQPQHF. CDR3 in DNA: TGTGCCAGCAGCACCGTGACAGGGGGAAGTCAGCCCCAGCATTTT.

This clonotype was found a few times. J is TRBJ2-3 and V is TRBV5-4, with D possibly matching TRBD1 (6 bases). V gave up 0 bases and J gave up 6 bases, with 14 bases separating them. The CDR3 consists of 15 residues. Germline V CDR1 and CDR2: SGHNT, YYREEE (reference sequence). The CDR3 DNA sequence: TGTGCCAGCAGCTTGGTGGGGGCCCGTGAGGATACGCAGTATTTT. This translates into CASSLVGAREDTQYF.

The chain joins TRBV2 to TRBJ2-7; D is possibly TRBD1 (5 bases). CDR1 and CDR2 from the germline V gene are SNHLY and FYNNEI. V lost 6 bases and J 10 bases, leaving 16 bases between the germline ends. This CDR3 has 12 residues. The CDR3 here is CASSLTDSLQYV. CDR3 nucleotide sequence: TGTGCCAGCAGCCTCACCGACAGCCTCCAGTACGTC.

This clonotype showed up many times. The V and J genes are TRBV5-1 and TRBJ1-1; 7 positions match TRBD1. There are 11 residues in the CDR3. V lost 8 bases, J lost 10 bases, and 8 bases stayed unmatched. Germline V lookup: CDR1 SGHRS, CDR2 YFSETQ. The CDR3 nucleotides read TGCGCCAGTACAGGGGCACGGGGAGCTTTCTTT. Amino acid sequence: CASTGARGAFF. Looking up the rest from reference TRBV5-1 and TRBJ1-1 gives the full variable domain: KAGVTQTPRYLIKTRGQQVTLSCSPISGHRSVSWYQQTPGQGLQFLFEYFSETQRNKGNFPGRFSGRQFSNSRSEMNVSTLELGDSALYLCASTGARGAFFGQGTRLTVV.

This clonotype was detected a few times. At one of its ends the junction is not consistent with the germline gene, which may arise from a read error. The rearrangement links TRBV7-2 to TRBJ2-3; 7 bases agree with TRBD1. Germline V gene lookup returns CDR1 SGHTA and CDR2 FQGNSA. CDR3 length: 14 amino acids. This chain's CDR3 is CASSLVQGIDTQYF. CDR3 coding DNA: TGCGCCAGCAGCTTAGTACAGGGGATAGATACGCAGTATTTT. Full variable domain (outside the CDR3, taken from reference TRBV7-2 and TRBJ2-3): GAGVSQSPSNKVTEKGKDVELRCDPISGHTALYWYRQSLGQGLEFLIYFQGNSAPDKSGLPSDRFSAERTGGSVSTLTIQRTQQEDSAVYLCASSLVQGIDTQYFGPGTRLTVL.

CDR3 sequence (DNA): TGTGCCAGCAGCTTACGTCTAACTAGCGGGGGAGGTAATGAGCAGTTCTTC. It codes for CASSLRLTSGGGNEQFF. V is TRBV11-2 and J is TRBJ2-1; 11 nucleotides match TRBD2. CDR3 length: 17 amino acids. Looked up from germline, CDR1 is SGHAT and CDR2 is FQNNGV. The junction had 10 bases not matched to a gene; V was cut back by 2 bases and J by 7 bases.

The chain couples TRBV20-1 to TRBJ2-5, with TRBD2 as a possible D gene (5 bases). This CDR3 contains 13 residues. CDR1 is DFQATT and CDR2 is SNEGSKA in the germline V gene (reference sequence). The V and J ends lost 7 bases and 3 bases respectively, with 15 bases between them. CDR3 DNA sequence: TGCAGTGACGATTCGAGGGCGGAAGAGACCCAGTACTTC. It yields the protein CSDDSRAEETQYF.

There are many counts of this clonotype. CDR3 nucleotides: TGTGCCACCAGCAGAGATCAAGGGTACGGCACTGAAGCTTTCTTT. As protein: CATSRDQGYGTEAFF. The chain is built from TRBV15 and TRBJ1-1, with no clear D. Germline assignment: CDR1 LNHNV and CDR2 YYDKDF (reference sequence). CDR3 size: 15 residues. The ends were cut back, 0 bases at V and 4 bases at J, with 12 bases in the middle. Looking up the rest from reference TRBV15 and TRBJ1-1 gives the full variable domain: DAMVIQNPRYQVTQFGKPVTLSCSQTLNHNVMYWYQQKSSQAPKLLFHYYDKDFNNEADTPDNFQSRRPNTSFCFLDIRSPGLGDTAMYLCATSRDQGYGTEAFFGQGTRLTVV.

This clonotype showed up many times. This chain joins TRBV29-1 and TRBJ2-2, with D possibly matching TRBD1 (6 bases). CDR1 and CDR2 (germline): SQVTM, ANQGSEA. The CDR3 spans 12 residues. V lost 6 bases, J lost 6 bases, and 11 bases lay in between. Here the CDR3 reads CSVFNRAGELFF. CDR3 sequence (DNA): TGCAGCGTGTTTAACAGGGCCGGGGAGCTGTTTTTT.

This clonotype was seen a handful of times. CDR3 bases: TGTGCCAGCAGAGACAGGGTTGGCTATGGCTACACCTTC. Translating gives CASRDRVGYGYTF. The V call is TRBV5-8, the J call TRBJ1-2; 7 bases agree with TRBD1. Looked up from germline, CDR1 is SGHTS and CDR2 is YDEGEE. The CDR3 runs 13 residues. With V trimmed by 5 bases and J by 4 bases, 5 bases remained unmatched.

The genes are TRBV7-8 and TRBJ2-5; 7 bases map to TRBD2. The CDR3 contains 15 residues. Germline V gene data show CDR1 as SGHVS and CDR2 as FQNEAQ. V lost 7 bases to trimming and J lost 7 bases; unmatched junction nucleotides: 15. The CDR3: CASTPVGSPGGTQYF. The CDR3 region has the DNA TGTGCCAGCACCCCAGTGGGGTCGCCGGGGGGGACCCAGTACTTC.

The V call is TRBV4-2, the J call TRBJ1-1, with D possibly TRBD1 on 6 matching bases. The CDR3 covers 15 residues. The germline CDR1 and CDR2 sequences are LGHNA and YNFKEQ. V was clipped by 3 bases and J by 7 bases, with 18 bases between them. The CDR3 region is CASSQERTGQREAFF. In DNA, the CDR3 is TGTGCCAGCAGCCAGGAAAGGACTGGACAGCGTGAAGCTTTCTTT.

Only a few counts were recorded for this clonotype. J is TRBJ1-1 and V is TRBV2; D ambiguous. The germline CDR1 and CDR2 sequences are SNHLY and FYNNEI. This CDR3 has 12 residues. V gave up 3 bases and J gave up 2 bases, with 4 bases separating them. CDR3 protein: CASSDPNTEAFF. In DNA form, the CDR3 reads TGTGCCAGCAGTGACCCCAACACTGAAGCTTTCTTT. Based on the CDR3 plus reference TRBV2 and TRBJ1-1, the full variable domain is EPEVTQTPSHQVTQMGQEVILRCVPISNHLYFYWYRQILGQKVEFLVSFYNNEISEKSEIFDDQFSVERPDGSNFTLKIRSTKLEDSAMYFCASSDPNTEAFFGQGTRLTVV.

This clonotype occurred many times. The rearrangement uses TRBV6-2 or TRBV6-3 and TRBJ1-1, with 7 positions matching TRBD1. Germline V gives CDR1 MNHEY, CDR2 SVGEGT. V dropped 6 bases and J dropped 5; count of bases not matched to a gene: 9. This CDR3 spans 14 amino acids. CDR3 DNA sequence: TGTGCCAGCAGCCCAGGACAGGCGGGGACTGAAGCTTTCTTT. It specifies CASSPGQAGTEAFF.

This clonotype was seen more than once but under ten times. CDR3 sequence reads: CASSLAPGGNTDTQYF. Here the CDR3 DNA reads TGCGCCAGCAGCTTGGCCCCGGGGGGTAACACAGATACGCAGTATTTT. This chain joins TRBV5-1 and TRBJ2-3; TRBD2 matches at 7 bases. V trimming: 0 bases; J trimming: 2 bases; junction bases outside the gene matches: 6. CDR3 length: 16 residues. Germline V CDR1 and CDR2: SGHRS, YFSETQ. Based on the CDR3 plus reference TRBV5-1 and TRBJ2-3, the full variable domain is KAGVTQTPRYLIKTRGQQVTLSCSPISGHRSVSWYQQTPGQGLQFLFEYFSETQRNKGNFPGRFSGRQFSNSRSEMNVSTLELGDSALYLCASSLAPGGNTDTQYFGPGTRLTVL.

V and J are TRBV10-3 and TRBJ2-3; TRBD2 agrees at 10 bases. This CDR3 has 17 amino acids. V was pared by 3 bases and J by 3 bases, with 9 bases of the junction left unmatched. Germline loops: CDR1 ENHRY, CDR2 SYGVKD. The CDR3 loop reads CAISEVERGGETDTQYF. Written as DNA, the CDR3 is TGTGCCATCAGTGAAGTCGAGCGGGGGGGCGAGACAGATACGCAGTATTTT.

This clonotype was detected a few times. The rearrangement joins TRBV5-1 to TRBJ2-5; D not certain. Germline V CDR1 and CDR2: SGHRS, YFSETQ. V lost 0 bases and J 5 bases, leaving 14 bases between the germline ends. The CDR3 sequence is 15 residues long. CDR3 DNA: TGCGCCAGCAGCTTGGCGCCCCGGGCTGGGGAGACCCAGTACTTC. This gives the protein CASSLAPRAGETQYF.

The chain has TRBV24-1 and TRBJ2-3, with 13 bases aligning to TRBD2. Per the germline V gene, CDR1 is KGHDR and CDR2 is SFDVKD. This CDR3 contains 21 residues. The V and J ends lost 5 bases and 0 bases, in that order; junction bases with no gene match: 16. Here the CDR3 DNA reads TGTGCCACCAGTGTCTCTCCGGGACTAGCGGGGAAATACTCCAGCACAGATACGCAGTATTTT. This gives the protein CATSVSPGLAGKYSSTDTQYF.

The CDR3 DNA reads as TGTGCCAGCAGTTACAGGGCTAATGAAAAACTGTTTTTT. Its translation is CASSYRANEKLFF. The chain employs TRBV6-5 and TRBJ1-4; no reliable D call. V lost 2 bases and J lost 3, with 4 bases in between. Germline V gives CDR1 MNHEY, CDR2 SVGAGI. The CDR3 runs 13 residues.